The clone carrying this T cell receptor (beta chain) was recorded many times. What it recognizes is unknown. One entry per CDR3 protein, called by TCRdb with MiXCR from the reads. The table includes fewer than 550,000 distinct CDR3 sequences, around a quarter detected once. The data were obtained in a study of T cell repertoires in cytomegalovirus infection. Whole-study context: Matching HLA type and CMV infection were both indicated by public TCR beta signatures. General study findings and limits: Across the ex vivo response, the dominant clonotypes were HLA-C-restricted CMV-specific TCR beta clonotypes. Carriage of CMV together with the relevant HLA was identifiable through cumulative public TCR beta family frequency.

The V gene end was trimmed by 1 base and the J gene end by 10 bases; junction bases not matched to a gene: 5. Germline V gene lookup returns CDR1 SGHVS and CDR2 FQNEAQ. CDR3 length: 14 amino acids. This sequence joins TRBV7-8 and TRBJ1-3, with TRBD1 identical over 9 bases. The TCR sequence derives from a human donor in good health (CMV status not recorded). Some clones in this sample may be carry-over from other donors' samples. Sequenced: PBMCs. CDR3 residues: CASSLVGQGLTIYF. The DNA of the CDR3 is TGTGCCAGCAGCTTAGTGGGACAGGGTCTTACCATATATTTT.